This is a list of T cell receptor beta chains from one sample in a study of shared clonotypes between healthy human individuals. TCRdb keeps only in-frame clones here, not all; method: immunoSEQ multiplex PCR. The data contain around 600,000 clones, roughly 98% of them singletons. The sample taken for sequencing was naive CD8+ T cells sorted from blood. Receptors originate from a man aged 30-40 years in good health. CDR3s include the opening cysteine and the closing phenylalanine or tryptophan. Fields, in order: J gene, clone size, D gene, CDR3 length, V gene, CDR3 protein, CDR3 DNA. D genes are given only for firm matches. Size is omitted from some rows. Given values are once, few, many or a class for expanded clones.

j_gene: TRBJ2-7
abundance: -
d_gene: -
len: 14
v_gene: TRBV28
CDR3aa: CASTPTGAVYEQYF
CDR3nt: TGTGCCAGCACCCCAACGGGAGCGGTTTACGAGCAGTACTTC

j_gene: TRBJ2-5
abundance: -
d_gene: -
len: 14
v_gene: TRBV7-9
CDR3aa: CASSLGGLQETQYF
CDR3nt: TGTGCCAGCAGCTTAGGGGGACTGCAAGAGACCCAGTACTTC

j_gene: TRBJ1-2
abundance: -
d_gene: -
len: 13
v_gene: TRBV18
CDR3aa: CASSPHPLDGYTF
CDR3nt: TGTGCCAGCTCACCACACCCCCTGGATGGCTACACCTTC

j_gene: TRBJ2-1
abundance: -
d_gene: -
len: 13
v_gene: TRBV27
CDR3aa: CASSLSSGNEQFF
CDR3nt: TGTGCCAGCAGTTTGTCAAGCGGCAATGAGCAGTTCTTC

j_gene: TRBJ2-1
abundance: once
d_gene: TRBD2
len: 15
v_gene: TRBV27
CDR3aa: CASSSLAGVPNEQFF
CDR3nt: TGTGCCAGCAGTTCTCTAGCGGGAGTCCCCAATGAGCAGTTCTTC

j_gene: TRBJ1-1
abundance: -
d_gene: -
len: 12
v_gene: TRBV25-1
CDR3aa: CASRGQNTEAFF
CDR3nt: TGTGCCAGCCGGGGACAGAACACTGAAGCTTTCTTT

j_gene: TRBJ1-4
abundance: -
d_gene: TRBD1
len: 14
v_gene: TRBV28
CDR3aa: CASSLTGGLEKLFF
CDR3nt: TGTGCCAGCAGTTTAACAGGGGGCCTTGAAAAACTGTTTTTT

j_gene: TRBJ2-7
abundance: -
d_gene: TRBD2
len: 18
v_gene: TRBV4-2
CDR3aa: CASSQATGGRIPNYEQYF
CDR3nt: TGTGCCAGCAGCCAAGCCACGGGAGGGAGAATCCCCAACTACGAGCAGTACTTC

j_gene: TRBJ2-1
abundance: -
d_gene: -
len: 15
v_gene: TRBV7-6
CDR3aa: CASSPSTVSYNEQFF
CDR3nt: TGTGCCAGCAGCCCTTCCACCGTCTCCTACAATGAGCAGTTCTTC

j_gene: TRBJ2-3
abundance: -
d_gene: TRBD2
len: 16
v_gene: TRBV9
CDR3aa: CASSVGTSGSTDTQYF
CDR3nt: TGTGCCAGCAGCGTCGGGACTAGCGGAAGCACAGATACGCAGTATTTT

j_gene: TRBJ2-7
abundance: -
d_gene: -
len: 16
v_gene: TRBV7-9
CDR3aa: CASSTDEAQGGNEQYF
CDR3nt: TGTGCCAGCAGTACGGACGAGGCGCAGGGGGGAAACGAGCAGTACTTC

j_gene: TRBJ2-7
abundance: -
d_gene: TRBD1
len: 14
v_gene: TRBV5-1
CDR3aa: CASSTRDRDYEQYF
CDR3nt: TGCGCCAGCAGCACCCGGGACAGGGACTACGAGCAGTACTTC

j_gene: TRBJ2-1
abundance: -
d_gene: -
len: 17
v_gene: TRBV14
CDR3aa: CASSQFGGWSSYNEQFF
CDR3nt: TGTGCCAGCAGCCAATTTGGAGGGTGGAGCTCCTACAATGAGCAGTTCTTC

j_gene: TRBJ1-1
abundance: -
d_gene: -
len: 12
v_gene: TRBV7-9
CDR3aa: CASSRPRTEAFF
CDR3nt: TGTGCCAGCAGCCGACCTCGTACTGAAGCTTTCTTT

j_gene: TRBJ2-3
abundance: -
d_gene: -
len: 14
v_gene: TRBV5-1
CDR3aa: CASSFELGTDTQYF
CDR3nt: TGCGCCAGCAGCTTTGAACTCGGCACAGATACGCAGTATTTT

j_gene: TRBJ2-1
abundance: -
d_gene: TRBD1
len: 15
v_gene: TRBV7-6
CDR3aa: CASSRDSGINNEQFF
CDR3nt: TGTGCCAGCAGTCGGGACAGCGGAATTAACAATGAGCAGTTCTTC

j_gene: TRBJ2-3
abundance: -
d_gene: TRBD2
len: 14
v_gene: TRBV5-6
CDR3aa: CASSWGGSTDTQYF
CDR3nt: TGTGCCAGCAGCTGGGGGGGAAGCACAGATACGCAGTATTTT

j_gene: TRBJ2-1
abundance: -
d_gene: TRBD2
len: 15
v_gene: TRBV7-8
CDR3aa: CASSSALAGVDEQFF
CDR3nt: TGTGCCAGCAGCTCGGCACTAGCGGGAGTAGATGAGCAGTTCTTC

j_gene: TRBJ2-7
abundance: -
d_gene: -
len: 11
v_gene: TRBV25-1
CDR3aa: CASSATYEQYF
CDR3nt: TGTGCCAGCAGTGCAACCTACGAGCAGTACTTC

j_gene: TRBJ2-2
abundance: -
d_gene: -
len: 14
v_gene: TRBV9
CDR3aa: CASSVAQGAGELFF
CDR3nt: TGTGCCAGCAGCGTAGCGCAGGGAGCCGGGGAGCTGTTTTTT

j_gene: TRBJ2-5
abundance: -
d_gene: -
len: 11
v_gene: TRBV10-3
CDR3aa: CAIGSPGTQYF
CDR3nt: TGTGCCATCGGGAGTCCGGGAACCCAGTACTTC

j_gene: TRBJ2-1
abundance: -
d_gene: TRBD1
len: 18
v_gene: TRBV7-6
CDR3aa: CASSLGPTRQGAGNEQFF
CDR3nt: TGTGCCAGCAGCTTAGGACCTACTCGACAGGGGGCGGGTAATGAGCAGTTCTTC

j_gene: TRBJ1-5
abundance: -
d_gene: -
len: 15
v_gene: TRBV6-5
CDR3aa: CASSPLAGGNQPQHF
CDR3nt: TGTGCCAGCAGTCCCCTGGCGGGGGGCAATCAGCCCCAGCATTTT

j_gene: TRBJ2-1
abundance: -
d_gene: TRBD2
len: 16
v_gene: TRBV5-1
CDR3aa: CASSLGTSGMNNEQFF
CDR3nt: TGCGCCAGCAGCTTGGGGACTAGCGGGATGAACAATGAGCAGTTCTTC

j_gene: TRBJ2-3
abundance: -
d_gene: -
len: 16
v_gene: TRBV5-4
CDR3aa: CASSFSASSSTDTQYF
CDR3nt: TGTGCCAGCAGCTTTTCGGCGAGCTCTAGCACAGATACGCAGTATTTT

j_gene: TRBJ2-7
abundance: -
d_gene: TRBD2
len: 16
v_gene: TRBV6-5
CDR3aa: CASSYAGGGAGYEQYF
CDR3nt: TGTGCCAGCAGTTACGCAGGCGGGGGGGCGGGCTACGAGCAGTACTTC

j_gene: TRBJ2-3
abundance: -
d_gene: TRBD1
len: 14
v_gene: TRBV13
CDR3aa: CASSSGQVTDTQYF
CDR3nt: TGTGCCAGCAGCTCCGGACAGGTCACAGATACGCAGTATTTT

j_gene: TRBJ1-1
abundance: -
d_gene: -
len: 14
v_gene: TRBV7-9
CDR3aa: CASSLRNGNTEAFF
CDR3nt: TGTGCCAGCAGCTTACGTAATGGGAACACTGAAGCTTTCTTT

j_gene: TRBJ2-7
abundance: -
d_gene: TRBD2
len: 14
v_gene: TRBV7-9
CDR3aa: CASSITSGSHEQYF
CDR3nt: TGTGCCAGCAGCATTACTAGCGGGAGCCACGAGCAGTACTTC

j_gene: TRBJ2-7
abundance: once
d_gene: -
len: 12
v_gene: TRBV13
CDR3aa: CASSSQPYEQYF
CDR3nt: TGTGCCAGCAGCTCCCAGCCCTACGAGCAGTACTTC

j_gene: TRBJ2-1
abundance: -
d_gene: TRBD2
len: 16
v_gene: TRBV5-4
CDR3aa: CASSLAGGSLDNEQFF
CDR3nt: TGTGCCAGCAGCTTGGCGGGGGGAAGTTTGGACAATGAGCAGTTCTTC

j_gene: TRBJ1-1
abundance: -
d_gene: -
len: 19
v_gene: TRBV11-2
CDR3aa: CASSHISRMLAGRNTEAFF
CDR3nt: TGTGCCAGCAGCCACATATCCAGGATGTTAGCAGGGCGGAACACTGAAGCTTTCTTT

j_gene: TRBJ2-1
abundance: -
d_gene: TRBD2
len: 14
v_gene: TRBV7-9
CDR3aa: CASSSIAGANEQFF
CDR3nt: TGTGCCAGCAGCTCTATAGCGGGGGCCAATGAGCAGTTCTTC

j_gene: TRBJ2-3
abundance: -
d_gene: TRBD2
len: 15
v_gene: TRBV19
CDR3aa: CASSISLAGPDTQYF
CDR3nt: TGTGCCAGTAGTATTAGCCTAGCGGGACCAGATACGCAGTATTTT

j_gene: TRBJ2-3
abundance: -
d_gene: TRBD2
len: 16
v_gene: TRBV9
CDR3aa: CASSVGTGGPTDTQYF
CDR3nt: TGTGCCAGCAGCGTAGGAACGGGAGGACCCACAGATACGCAGTATTTT

j_gene: TRBJ2-7
abundance: -
d_gene: TRBD2
len: 16
v_gene: TRBV4-3
CDR3aa: CASSPRTGLAGYEQYF
CDR3nt: TGCGCCAGCAGCCCCCGAACGGGACTAGCGGGCTACGAGCAGTACTTC

j_gene: TRBJ2-2
abundance: -
d_gene: -
len: 14
v_gene: TRBV7-6
CDR3aa: CASSPSPVGGELFF
CDR3nt: TGTGCCAGCAGCCCTTCTCCCGTGGGCGGGGAGCTGTTTTTT

j_gene: TRBJ2-1
abundance: -
d_gene: TRBD1
len: 13
v_gene: TRBV19
CDR3aa: CASSSTDRNEQFF
CDR3nt: TGTGCCAGTAGTTCCACGGACAGGAATGAGCAGTTCTTC

j_gene: TRBJ2-7
abundance: -
d_gene: -
len: 14
v_gene: TRBV7-9
CDR3aa: CASSLADAYYEQYF
CDR3nt: TGTGCCAGCAGCTTAGCTGACGCCTACTACGAGCAGTACTTC

j_gene: TRBJ2-7
abundance: -
d_gene: -
len: 11
v_gene: TRBV29-1
CDR3aa: CSAVDVYEQYF
CDR3nt: TGCAGCGCCGTGGACGTGTACGAGCAGTACTTC

j_gene: TRBJ2-5
abundance: -
d_gene: TRBD1
len: 14
v_gene: TRBV2
CDR3aa: CATEGGQPLETQYF
CDR3nt: TGTGCCACCGAAGGGGGACAGCCTTTAGAGACCCAGTACTTC

j_gene: TRBJ2-3
abundance: -
d_gene: -
len: 14
v_gene: TRBV29-1
CDR3aa: CSVGSGVPTDTQYF
CDR3nt: TGCAGCGTTGGGTCGGGAGTGCCCACAGATACGCAGTATTTT

j_gene: TRBJ2-3
abundance: -
d_gene: -
len: 14
v_gene: TRBV13
CDR3aa: CASSPPGQADTQYF
CDR3nt: TGTGCCAGCAGCCCCCCTGGTCAGGCAGATACGCAGTATTTT

j_gene: TRBJ1-2
abundance: -
d_gene: -
len: 15
v_gene: TRBV5-1
CDR3aa: CASSPRTPSGYGYTF
CDR3nt: TGCGCCAGCAGCCCGCGGACCCCCTCGGGCTATGGCTACACCTTC

j_gene: TRBJ2-1
abundance: -
d_gene: TRBD1
len: 15
v_gene: TRBV10-2
CDR3aa: CASSGFRTGGYEQFF
CDR3nt: TGCGCCAGCAGCGGGTTCCGGACAGGGGGTTATGAGCAGTTCTTC

j_gene: TRBJ2-3
abundance: -
d_gene: -
len: 13
v_gene: TRBV7-9
CDR3aa: CASSSIFTDTQYF
CDR3nt: TGTGCCAGCAGCTCAATCTTCACAGATACGCAGTATTTT

j_gene: TRBJ2-7
abundance: -
d_gene: TRBD2
len: 15
v_gene: TRBV10-2
CDR3aa: CASRDTSGGSYEQYF
CDR3nt: TGCGCCAGCAGAGACACTAGCGGGGGCTCCTACGAGCAGTACTTC

j_gene: TRBJ2-7
abundance: -
d_gene: TRBD1
len: 15
v_gene: TRBV5-4
CDR3aa: CASSLVGQGSDEQYF
CDR3nt: TGTGCCAGCAGCTTGGTGGGACAGGGTTCGGACGAGCAGTACTTC

j_gene: TRBJ2-2
abundance: -
d_gene: -
len: 12
v_gene: TRBV2
CDR3aa: CASQGNTGELFF
CDR3nt: TGTGCCAGCCAGGGCAACACCGGGGAGCTGTTTTTT

j_gene: TRBJ1-1
abundance: -
d_gene: TRBD1
len: 13
v_gene: TRBV9
CDR3aa: CASSPDRGTEAFF
CDR3nt: TGTGCCAGCAGCCCGGACAGGGGCACTGAAGCTTTCTTT

j_gene: TRBJ1-1
abundance: -
d_gene: TRBD1
len: 14
v_gene: TRBV2
CDR3aa: CASDQRDRNTEAFF
CDR3nt: TGTGCCAGCGACCAGAGGGACAGGAACACTGAAGCTTTCTTT

j_gene: TRBJ2-1
abundance: -
d_gene: -
len: 13
v_gene: TRBV28
CDR3aa: CASRPGTFNEQFF
CDR3nt: TGTGCCAGCAGGCCCGGGACCTTCAATGAGCAGTTCTTC

j_gene: TRBJ2-7
abundance: -
d_gene: -
len: 12
v_gene: TRBV6-5
CDR3aa: CASKGGSYEQYF
CDR3nt: TGTGCCAGCAAGGGGGGCTCCTACGAGCAGTACTTC

j_gene: TRBJ2-1
abundance: -
d_gene: -
len: 13
v_gene: TRBV5-1
CDR3aa: CASSPDSANEQFF
CDR3nt: TGCGCCAGCAGCCCGGACTCGGCCAATGAGCAGTTCTTC

j_gene: TRBJ2-2
abundance: once
d_gene: -
len: 12
v_gene: TRBV7-2
CDR3aa: CASSLGGQELFF
CDR3nt: TGTGCCAGCAGCTTAGGAGGACAGGAGCTGTTTTTT

j_gene: TRBJ2-7
abundance: -
d_gene: -
len: 12
v_gene: TRBV29-1
CDR3aa: CSVEEGGYEQYF
CDR3nt: TGCAGCGTTGAAGAAGGGGGCTACGAGCAGTACTTC

j_gene: TRBJ2-1
abundance: -
d_gene: -
len: 14
v_gene: TRBV27
CDR3aa: CASSRQSSYNEQFF
CDR3nt: TGTGCCAGCAGTCGACAGAGCTCCTACAATGAGCAGTTCTTC

j_gene: TRBJ2-2
abundance: -
d_gene: -
len: 16
v_gene: TRBV7-9
CDR3aa: CASSLALIGLDGELFF
CDR3nt: TGTGCCAGCAGCTTAGCGTTAATAGGGCTGGACGGGGAGCTGTTTTTT

j_gene: TRBJ2-7
abundance: -
d_gene: TRBD2
len: 15
v_gene: TRBV28
CDR3aa: CASSPGLAGDYEQYF
CDR3nt: TGTGCCAGCAGCCCGGGACTAGCTGGGGACTACGAGCAGTACTTC

j_gene: TRBJ2-7
abundance: -
d_gene: -
len: 13
v_gene: TRBV29-1
CDR3aa: CSVEGTATYEQYF
CDR3nt: TGCAGCGTTGAAGGGACAGCTACCTACGAGCAGTACTTC